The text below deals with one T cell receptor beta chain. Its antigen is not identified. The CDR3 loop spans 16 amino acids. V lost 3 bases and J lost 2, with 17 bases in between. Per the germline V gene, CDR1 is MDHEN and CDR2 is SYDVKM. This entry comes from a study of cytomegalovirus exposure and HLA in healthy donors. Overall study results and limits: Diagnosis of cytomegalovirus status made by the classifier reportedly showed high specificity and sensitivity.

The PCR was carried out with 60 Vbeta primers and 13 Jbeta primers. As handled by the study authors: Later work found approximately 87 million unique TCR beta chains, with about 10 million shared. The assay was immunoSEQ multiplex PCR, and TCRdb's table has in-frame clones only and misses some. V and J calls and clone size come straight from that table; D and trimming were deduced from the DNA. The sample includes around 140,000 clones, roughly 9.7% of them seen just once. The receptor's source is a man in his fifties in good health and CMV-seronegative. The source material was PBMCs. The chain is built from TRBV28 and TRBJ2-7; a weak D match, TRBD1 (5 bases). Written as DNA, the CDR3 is TGTGCCAGCAGTTTGTACGGCAGGGCGGATCCCTACGAGCAGTACTTC. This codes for CASSLYGRADPYEQYF.